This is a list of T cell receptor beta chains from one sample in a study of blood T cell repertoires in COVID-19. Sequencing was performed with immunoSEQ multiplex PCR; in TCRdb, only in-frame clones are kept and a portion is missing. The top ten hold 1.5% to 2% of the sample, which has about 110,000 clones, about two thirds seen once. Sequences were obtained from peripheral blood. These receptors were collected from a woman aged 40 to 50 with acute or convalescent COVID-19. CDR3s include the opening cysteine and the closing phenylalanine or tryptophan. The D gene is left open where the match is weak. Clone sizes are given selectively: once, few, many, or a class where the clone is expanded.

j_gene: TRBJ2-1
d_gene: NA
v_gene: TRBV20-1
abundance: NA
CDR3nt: TGCAGTGCTAGTCGAAGCATTTTTAATGAGCAGTTCTTC
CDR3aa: CSASRSIFNEQFF

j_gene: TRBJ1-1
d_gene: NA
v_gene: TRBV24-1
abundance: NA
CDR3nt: TGTGCCACCAGTGATTTGCGGCAGGGAGGTGCAGCGAACACTGAAGCTTTCTTT
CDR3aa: CATSDLRQGGAANTEAFF

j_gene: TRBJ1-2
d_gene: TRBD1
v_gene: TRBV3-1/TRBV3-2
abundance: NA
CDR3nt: TGTGCCAGCAGCCAAGACCCCCGGACAGGGGGATATGGCTACACCTTC
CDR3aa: CASSQDPRTGGYGYTF

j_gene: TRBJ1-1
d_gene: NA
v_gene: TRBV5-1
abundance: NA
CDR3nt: TGCGCCAGCGGGTTGGGGACTAGAAACACTGAAGCTTTCTTT
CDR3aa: CASGLGTRNTEAFF

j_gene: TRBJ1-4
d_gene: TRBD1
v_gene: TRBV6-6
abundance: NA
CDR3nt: TGTGCCAGCAGGGGTTGGGACAGGGGGGTAAAACTGTTTTTT
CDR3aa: CASRGWDRGVKLFF

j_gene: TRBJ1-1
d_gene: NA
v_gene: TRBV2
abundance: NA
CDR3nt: TGTGCCAGCAGACAACAGGCTGTGAACACTGAAGCTTTCTTT
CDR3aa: CASRQQAVNTEAFF

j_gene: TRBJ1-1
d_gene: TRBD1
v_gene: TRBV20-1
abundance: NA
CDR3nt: TGCAGTGCTAGTGGGCCCCGGGACAGCACTGAAGCTTTCTTT
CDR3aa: CSASGPRDSTEAFF

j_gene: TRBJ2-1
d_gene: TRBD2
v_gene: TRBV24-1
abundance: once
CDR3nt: TGTGCCACCAGTGATACACAAAATAGCGGGGGACGATATGAGCAGTTCTTC
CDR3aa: CATSDTQNSGGRYEQFF

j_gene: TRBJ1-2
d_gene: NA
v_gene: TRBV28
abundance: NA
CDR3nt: TGTGCCAGCAGTTTCCACGACACCAGGGTAAACTATGGCTACACCTTC
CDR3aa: CASSFHDTRVNYGYTF

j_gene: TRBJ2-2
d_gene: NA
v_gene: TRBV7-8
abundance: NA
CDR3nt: TGTGCCAGCAGCTCCCACGGGACGGGGGTGAACACCGGGGAGCTGTTTTTT
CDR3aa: CASSSHGTGVNTGELFF

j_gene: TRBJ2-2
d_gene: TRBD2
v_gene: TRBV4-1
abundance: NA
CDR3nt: TGCGCCAGCAGCCTTACGCAGGGAGGGGCCCTCACCGGGGAGCTGTTTTTT
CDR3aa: CASSLTQGGALTGELFF

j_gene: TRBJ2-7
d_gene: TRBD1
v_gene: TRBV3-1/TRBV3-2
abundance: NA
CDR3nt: TGTGCCAGCAAACAAGGGACAGGGCTAGGCGAGCAGTACTTC
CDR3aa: CASKQGTGLGEQYF

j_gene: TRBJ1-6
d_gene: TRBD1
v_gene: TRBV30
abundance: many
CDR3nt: TGTGCCTGGAGGGAGGGACAGACTTCACCCCTCCACTTT
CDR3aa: CAWREGQTSPLHF

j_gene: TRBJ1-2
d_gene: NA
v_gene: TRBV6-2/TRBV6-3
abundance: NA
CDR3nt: TGTGCCAGCAGCTCAGGGGACTATGGCTACACCTTC
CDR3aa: CASSSGDYGYTF

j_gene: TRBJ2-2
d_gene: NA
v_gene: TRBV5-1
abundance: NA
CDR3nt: TGCGCCAGCAGCTCCGGAGGACTGAACACCGGGGAGCTGTTTTTT
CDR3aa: CASSSGGLNTGELFF

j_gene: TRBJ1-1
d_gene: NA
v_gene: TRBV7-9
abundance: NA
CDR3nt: TGTGCCAGCAGCTTTGGAGGGAACACTGAAGCTTTCTTT
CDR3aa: CASSFGGNTEAFF

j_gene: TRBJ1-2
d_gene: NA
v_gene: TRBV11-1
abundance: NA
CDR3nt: TGTGCCAGCAGCCTAGGAGGGACAACCTATGGCTACACCTTC
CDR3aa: CASSLGGTTYGYTF

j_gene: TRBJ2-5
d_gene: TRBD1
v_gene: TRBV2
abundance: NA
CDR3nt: TGTGCCAGCAGCGTGGGACAGAAAGAGACCCAGTACTTC
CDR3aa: CASSVGQKETQYF

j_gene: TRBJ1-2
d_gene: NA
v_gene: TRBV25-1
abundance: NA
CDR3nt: TGTGCCAGCAGTGAATACACTAACTATGGCTACACCTTC
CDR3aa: CASSEYTNYGYTF

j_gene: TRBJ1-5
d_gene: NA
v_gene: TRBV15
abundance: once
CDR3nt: TGTGCCACCTCTCCAGATCCCCAGGGGCCCCAGCATTTT
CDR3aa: CATSPDPQGPQHF

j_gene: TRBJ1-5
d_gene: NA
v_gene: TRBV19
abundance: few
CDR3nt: TGTGCCAGCCGGGACACGGGGTTACAGCCCCAGCATTTT
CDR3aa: CASRDTGLQPQHF

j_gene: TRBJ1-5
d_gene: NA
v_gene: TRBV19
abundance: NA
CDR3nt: TGTGCCAGTAGTATGCAGGGGCCTCAGCCCCAGCATTTT
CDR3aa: CASSMQGPQPQHF

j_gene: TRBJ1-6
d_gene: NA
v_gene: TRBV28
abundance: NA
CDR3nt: TGTGCCAGTACTGTCGGGGGGACGAATAATTCACCCCTCCACTTT
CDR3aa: CASTVGGTNNSPLHF

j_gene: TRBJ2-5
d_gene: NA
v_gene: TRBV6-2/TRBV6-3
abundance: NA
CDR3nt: TGTGCCAGCAGTTACTCGAATCCGACTAGTTCCGAGACCCAGTACTTC
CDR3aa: CASSYSNPTSSETQYF

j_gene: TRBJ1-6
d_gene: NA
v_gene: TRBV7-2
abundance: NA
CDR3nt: TGTGCCAGCACCCTACAGGGCATCAGTTCACCCCTCCACTTT
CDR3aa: CASTLQGISSPLHF

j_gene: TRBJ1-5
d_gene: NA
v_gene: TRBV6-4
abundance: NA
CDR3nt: TGTGCCAGCAGGGAGGGGTGGGAGTCTAGCAATCAGCCCCAGCATTTT
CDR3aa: CASREGWESSNQPQHF

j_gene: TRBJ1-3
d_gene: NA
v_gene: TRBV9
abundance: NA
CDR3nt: TGTGCCAGCAGCGTCCAACTCTCTGGAAACACCATATATTTT
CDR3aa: CASSVQLSGNTIYF

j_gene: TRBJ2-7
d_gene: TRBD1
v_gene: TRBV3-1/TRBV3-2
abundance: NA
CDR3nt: TGTGCCAGCAGCCAAGAAGAAGGACAGGGGAAGTACTTC
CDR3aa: CASSQEEGQGKYF

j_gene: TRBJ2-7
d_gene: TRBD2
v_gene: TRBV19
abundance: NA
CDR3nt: TGTGCCAGTAGTATAGGAGCGGGATCCTACGAGCAGTACTTC
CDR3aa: CASSIGAGSYEQYF

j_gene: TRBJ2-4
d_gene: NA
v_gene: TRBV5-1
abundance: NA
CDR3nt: TGCGCCAGCAGCTTGGAACAGGGAAGGGCCAAAAACATTCAGTACTTC
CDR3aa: CASSLEQGRAKNIQYF

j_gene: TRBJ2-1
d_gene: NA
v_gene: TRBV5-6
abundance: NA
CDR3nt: TGTGCCAGCAGCTGGAGCAATGAGCAGTTCTTC
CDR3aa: CASSWSNEQFF

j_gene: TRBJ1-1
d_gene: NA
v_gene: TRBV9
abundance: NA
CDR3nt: TGTGCCAGCAGCGTAGGATCAGGTAGGAACACTGAAGCTTTCTTT
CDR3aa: CASSVGSGRNTEAFF

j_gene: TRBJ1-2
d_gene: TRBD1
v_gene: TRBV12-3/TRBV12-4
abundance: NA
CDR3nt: TGTGCCAGCAGCCGGATACAGGGGTATGGCTACACCTTC
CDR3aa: CASSRIQGYGYTF

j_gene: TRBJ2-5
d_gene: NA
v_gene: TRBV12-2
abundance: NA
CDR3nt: TGTGCAAGTCGCTTACTTGTCTGGGGGGGAGAGACCCAGTACTTC
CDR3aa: CASRLLVWGGETQYF

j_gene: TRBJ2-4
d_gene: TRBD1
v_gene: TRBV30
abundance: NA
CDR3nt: TGTGCCTGGAGCCGCAAACCGGGACAGGGGAAGGGGACCAAAAACATTCAGTACTTC
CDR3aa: CAWSRKPGQGKGTKNIQYF

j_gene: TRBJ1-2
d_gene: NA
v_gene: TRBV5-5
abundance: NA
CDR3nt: TGTGCCAGCAGCTTAACGGGGTACTATGGCTACACCTTC
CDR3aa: CASSLTGYYGYTF

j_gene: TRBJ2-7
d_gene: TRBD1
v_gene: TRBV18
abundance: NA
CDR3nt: TGTGCCAGCTCACCCTACCGGGACAGTCTCTACGAGCAGTACTTC
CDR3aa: CASSPYRDSLYEQYF

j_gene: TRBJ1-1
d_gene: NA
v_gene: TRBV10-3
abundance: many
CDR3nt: TGTGCCATCCGACGAAACAGGGAGAACACTGAAGCTTTCTTT
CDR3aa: CAIRRNRENTEAFF